These 13 T cell receptor beta chains share one sample of origin, sequenced in a study of identical twins. TCRdb recomputed calls from the 5' RACE reads with MiXCR, one row per CDR3 protein. The sample gives about 900,000 distinct CDR3 sequences, approximately 13% of which show up once; around 1.5% is in the top ten. These data also featured in a second study, about yellow fever vaccine responses in identical twins.

Sequenced input: PBMCs. The receptors come from a woman between 18 and 29 years old in good health.

The chain has TRBV15 and TRBJ2-1; 10 positions agree with TRBD2. This CDR3 has 16 residues. Germline lookup yields CDR1 LNHNV and CDR2 YYDKDF (reference sequence). V was clipped by 1 base and J by 7 bases; unmatched bases: 7. Here the CDR3 reads CATSRGGAGGPNEQFF. CDR3 DNA: TGTGCCACCAGCAGAGGGGGAGCGGGAGGGCCTAATGAGCAGTTCTTC.

This clonotype has ten or more counts. The J gene is TRBJ2-1, the V gene TRBV5-1, with a weak D call TRBD1 (6 bases). CDR3 length: 15 amino acids. V was pared by 0 bases and J by 3 bases, with 10 bases between. Germline CDR1 is SGHRS and CDR2 is YFSETQ. The CDR3 is CASSLGDMNYNEQFF. CDR3 in DNA: TGCGCCAGCAGCTTGGGGGACATGAACTACAATGAGCAGTTCTTC.

The rearrangement uses TRBV2 and TRBJ2-4; possible D gene TRBD2, 5 bases. Germline lookup yields CDR1 SNHLY and CDR2 FYNNEI. The CDR3 is made up of 16 amino acids. V was pared by 7 bases and J by 0 bases, with 16 bases between. The CDR3 here is CASTRLSSLAKNIQYF. For the CDR3, the DNA is TGTGCCAGCACAAGACTAAGCTCGCTAGCCAAAAACATTCAGTACTTC.

The chain couples TRBV2 to TRBJ2-2; no clear D gene. Between the trimmed V and J ends, which lost 2 bases and 2 bases, there was a span of 9 bases. Per germline, CDR1 SNHLY and CDR2 FYNNEI. The CDR3 is made up of 15 amino acids. CDR3: CASSEPLTNTGELFF. The CDR3 bases are TGTGCCAGCAGTGAACCCTTAACAAACACCGGGGAGCTGTTTTTT.

This chain uses TRBV6-1 with TRBJ2-3; D may be TRBD1 (6 bases). CDR1 MNHNS and CDR2 SASEGT come from the germline V gene. CDR3 length: 16 amino acids. V was pared by 2 bases and J by 2 bases, with 14 bases between. The CDR3: CASSEQRGGSTDTQYF. CDR3 nucleotide sequence: TGTGCCAGCAGTGAACAGCGAGGGGGATCCACAGATACGCAGTATTTT.

This chain uses TRBV13 with TRBJ1-2, with D tentatively TRBD1 (5 bases). The CDR3 runs 13 residues. Germline V CDR1 and CDR2: PRHDT, FYEKMQ (reference sequence). V was shortened by 0 bases and J by 4 bases, with 6 bases between the two germline ends. CDR3 region: CASSLGRGYGYTF. CDR3 nucleotides: TGTGCCAGCAGCTTAGGGAGGGGCTATGGCTACACCTTC.

This clonotype was counted a few times. The V and J genes are TRBV19 and TRBJ2-1; D gene ambiguous. This CDR3 has 13 amino acids. Trimming took off 1 base at V and 4 bases at J, with 5 bases between the two ends. Germline V CDR1 and CDR2: LNHDA, SQIVND (reference sequence). The DNA of the CDR3 is TGTGCCAGTAGTATAGGGGCATACAATGAGCAGTTCTTC. Translation gives CASSIGAYNEQFF.

The rearrangement joins TRBV27 to TRBJ2-3; a weak D match, TRBD2 (6 bases). Between the trimmed V and J ends, which lost 3 bases and 0 bases, there was a span of 10 bases. This CDR3 contains 15 residues. Germline loops: CDR1 MNHEY, CDR2 SMNVEV (reference sequence). The CDR3 sequence: CASSFYGSSTDTQYF. The CDR3 bases are TGTGCCAGCAGTTTTTACGGGAGCAGCACAGATACGCAGTATTTT.

This clonotype was picked up many times. The chain employs TRBV2 and TRBJ2-6; a possible D gene is TRBD2 (6 bases). The CDR3 loop spans 14 amino acids. Trimming took 6 bases from V and 2 from J, leaving 8 bases between them. Per the germline V gene, CDR1 is SNHLY and CDR2 is FYNNEI. This chain's CDR3 is CASRREAGANVLTF. The CDR3 region has the DNA TGTGCCAGCAGGAGGGAGGCTGGGGCCAACGTCCTGACTTTC. Variable domain in full (rest from reference TRBV2 and TRBJ2-6): EPEVTQTPSHQVTQMGQEVILRCVPISNHLYFYWYRQILGQKVEFLVSFYNNEISEKSEIFDDQFSVERPDGSNFTLKIRSTKLEDSAMYFCASRREAGANVLTFGAGSRLTVL.

This clonotype was observed a few times. This chain connects TRBV11-3 to TRBJ2-1; unclear D gene. With 9 bases removed from V and 0 bases from J, the gap between germline ends came to 21 bases. Per germline, CDR1 SGHNT and CDR2 YENEEA. This CDR3 comprises 17 residues. This CDR3 is CASARLVAPGSYNEQFF. The CDR3 DNA sequence: TGTGCCAGTGCCCGATTGGTGGCACCGGGCTCCTACAATGAGCAGTTCTTC.

This chain uses TRBV20-1 with TRBJ2-5; 11 positions match TRBD2. The germline V gene has CDR1 DFQATT and CDR2 SNEGSKA (reference sequence). The CDR3 has 15 amino acids. V gave up 5 bases and J gave up 5 bases; unmatched junction bases: 10. The CDR3 coding sequence is TGCAGTGCTTTTAATAGCGGGGGGGCCGGTGAGACCCAGTACTTC. Protein product: CSAFNSGGAGETQYF.

The chain joins TRBV2 to TRBJ1-5; the D gene is possibly TRBD1 (5 bases). In germline, CDR1 is SNHLY, CDR2 FYNNEI. This CDR3 is built from 13 residues. The V gene lost 6 bases and the J gene lost 7 bases, with 13 bases spanning the gap. CDR3 in DNA: TGTGCCAGCAGAGACGGGACCAAACAGCCCCAGCATTTT. Translation gives CASRDGTKQPQHF.

There are a few counts of this clonotype. The J gene is TRBJ2-3, the V gene TRBV4-1, with 9 bases matching TRBD2. Per germline, CDR1 MGHRA and CDR2 YSYEKL. The CDR3 sequence is 17 residues long. With V trimmed by 5 bases and J by 2 bases, 11 bases remained unmatched. CDR3 protein: CASSGGLAGKTTDTQYF. The DNA for the CDR3 is TGCGCCAGCAGCGGGGGACTAGCCGGAAAAACCACAGATACGCAGTATTTT.